What follows describes a single TCR beta chain. Preparation of the TCRbeta library involved a method that used unique molecular identifiers. TCRdb used MiXCR to reprocess the PCR reads, holding one entry per CDR3 protein. Here the sample spans 640,000 or so distinct CDR3 sequences, over 15% being singletons. The data stem from a study of T-cell reconstitution after alpha-beta-depleted transplantation in children. The CDR3 covers 16 residues. V was cut by 1 base and J by 5 bases, with 16 bases left in between. Germline V gene sequence: CDR1 LGHNA, CDR2 YSLEER. This chain links TRBV4-3 with TRBJ2-3; D gene ambiguous. The sample consisted of PBMCs from the stem cell graft donor, taken from the stem cell graft. The TCR comes from a human donor who donated a stem cell graft to a child with acute myeloid leukemia. In DNA form, the CDR3 reads TGCGCCAGCAGCCAAGGGGGAATGAGCAGCCAAGATACGCAGTATTTT. Translation: CASSQGGMSSQDTQYF.